This passage covers 18 T cell receptor beta chains from one sample sequenced in a study of T cells in Graves' hyperthyroidism and ophthalmopathy (dated by TCRdb to between 2019 and 2020). The method was multiplex PCR. Data came from an Illumina HiSeq 2000. Amplification of TCR beta CDR3 regions was carried out from RNA transcripts. The TCR CDR3 was subjected to a first round of RT-PCR using the HTBI primer set and the Qiagen OneStep RT-PCR kit. The raw public data were reprocessed by TCRdb itself: fastp quality trimming at Q25, MiXCR clonotype calling, in-frame beta chains only. Each entry is one CDR3 protein sequence, shown with its most common DNA and genes. Counted in this sample were roughly 380,000 distinct CDR3 sequences; about 15% of them appeared once. The ten largest clones capture 11% of the sample. Sequenced: blood. The receptors shown here come from a woman aged 55-70 years with Graves' hyperthyroidism.

The chain combines TRBV20-1 with TRBJ2-5; 9 bases match TRBD2. There are 13 residues in the CDR3. V trimming: 5 bases; J trimming: 5 bases; junction bases outside the gene matches: 6. Germline V lookup: CDR1 DFQATT, CDR2 SNEGSKA (reference sequence). CDR3 region: CSAPLAGRETQYF. The CDR3 bases are TGCAGTGCTCCTCTAGCGGGAAGGGAGACCCAGTACTTC.

Ten or more counts support this clonotype. V gene TRBV11-2 combines with J gene TRBJ1-2, with 9 bases aligning to TRBD1. CDR3 length: 18 amino acids. Germline lookup yields CDR1 SGHAT and CDR2 FQNNGV. V shed 4 bases, J shed 8 bases, and the junction held 20 bases outside the gene matches. CDR3 sequence: CASSSPGQGGNSARGYTF. The CDR3 bases are TGTGCCAGCAGCTCCCCGGGACAGGGAGGCAACTCAGCCAGGGGCTACACCTTC.

At least ten counts were recorded for this clonotype. The DNA of the CDR3 is TGTGCCAGCAGTTTACCTAAACAGGACCCGTCCTATGGCTACACCTTC. This codes for CASSLPKQDPSYGYTF. V usage is TRBV28 and J usage is TRBJ1-2; maybe TRBD1 (5 bases). Trimming took off 2 bases at V and 4 bases at J, with 17 bases between the two ends. In germline, CDR1 is MDHEN, CDR2 SYDVKM. This CDR3 spans 16 amino acids.

This clonotype occurred many times. The chain has TRBV6-1 and TRBJ2-7; TRBD1 aligns across 7 bases. Germline-derived CDR1 and CDR2 are MNHNS and SASEGT. The CDR3 spans 13 residues. With 5 bases clipped from V and 2 bases from J, the junction kept 3 bases outside the gene matches. This chain's CDR3 is CASSKGTAYEQYF. Here the CDR3 DNA reads TGTGCCAGCAGTAAGGGGACAGCCTACGAGCAGTACTTC.

This clonotype showed up many times. The rearrangement joins TRBV28 to TRBJ2-5; TRBD2 agrees at 9 bases. In germline, CDR1 is MDHEN, CDR2 SYDVKM. V lost 3 bases to trimming and J lost 4 bases; unmatched junction nucleotides: 9. This CDR3 comprises 16 residues. The DNA of the CDR3 is TGTGCCAGCAGTTTGAACCCCTTACTAGCGGGAGAGACCCAGTACTTC. Protein product: CASSLNPLLAGETQYF.

Only a few counts were recorded for this clonotype. A read error may be the cause here, since a much bigger clone is one base away. The V and J genes are TRBV18 and TRBJ2-7, with D possibly being TRBD1 (5 bases). The length of the CDR3 is 15 residues. From germline, CDR1 is KGHSH and CDR2 LQKENI. Between the trimmed V and J ends, which lost 1 base and 4 bases, there was a span of 14 bases. The CDR3 nucleotides are TGTGCCAGCTCACCACTTACCAGGGCCCATTACGAGCAGTACTTC. It translates to CASSPLTRAHYEQYF. The variable domain in full, completed from reference TRBV18 and TRBJ2-7, reads NAGVMQNPRHLVRRRGQEARLRCSPMKGHSHVYWYRQLPEEGLKFMVYLQKENIIDESGMPKERFSAEFPKEGPSILRIQQVVRGDSAAYFCASSPLTRAHYEQYFGPGTRLTVT.

There are many counts of this clonotype. This chain connects TRBV28 to TRBJ2-7, with D unresolved. V was pared by 1 base and J by 3 bases, with 16 bases between. The CDR3 has 16 amino acids. Germline CDR1 MDHEN, CDR2 SYDVKM. CDR3 DNA: TGTGCCAGCAGTTTATCCTGGAGTTGGAGTTTCTACGAGCAGTACTTC. Residues: CASSLSWSWSFYEQYF. Using reference TRBV28 and TRBJ2-7 for the parts outside the CDR3, the full variable domain is DVKVTQSSRYLVKRTGEKVFLECVQDMDHENMFWYRQDPGLGLRLIYFSYDVKMKEKGDIPEGYSVSREKKERFSLILESASTNQTSMYLCASSLSWSWSFYEQYFGPGTRLTVT.

This clonotype was counted once. This may be a read error, as it is one base from a much larger clone. This chain connects TRBV7-3 to TRBJ2-3; D is unclear. This CDR3 contains 13 residues. V shed 5 bases and J shed 6 bases, with 12 bases lying between them. CDR1 is SGHTA, CDR2 FQGTGA, per germline. The CDR3 region has the DNA TGTGCCAGCAGCCCTCAGCTGGTGGATACGCAGTATTTT. Translating it yields CASSPQLVDTQYF.

The chain uses TRBV5-5 and TRBJ2-3; 8 positions agree with TRBD1. Germline CDR1 and CDR2: SGHKS and YYEKEE (reference sequence). Unmatched junction bases numbered 6, after V lost 4 bases and J lost 2 bases. CDR3 size: 15 residues. The CDR3, as DNA: TGTGCCAGCAGCCCCAGGGGGCACAACACAGATACGCAGTATTTT. Residues: CASSPRGHNTDTQYF.

This clonotype has a count of ten or more. The junction and the germline gene differ at one end; a read error may be behind it. This chain links TRBV11-3 with TRBJ2-1; possibly TRBD1 for D (5 bases). Germline CDR1 SGHNT, CDR2 YENEEA. This CDR3 is 15 amino acids long. The CDR3 is CASSLEQGAYNEQFF. Here the CDR3 DNA reads TGCGCCAGCAGCTTGGAGCAGGGTGCCTACAATGAGCAGTTCTTC. Variable domain in full (rest from reference TRBV11-3 and TRBJ2-1): EAGVVQSPRYKIIEKKQPVAFWCNPISGHNTLYWYLQNLGQGPELLIRYENEEAVDDSQLPKDRFSAERLKGVDSTLKIQPAELGDSAVYLCASSLEQGAYNEQFFGPGTRLTVL.

This chain links TRBV28 with TRBJ1-5; 7 bases align to TRBD1. Germline trimming cut 5 bases from V and 7 bases from J; bases unmatched to any gene: 8. Germline assignment: CDR1 MDHEN and CDR2 SYDVKM. There are 14 residues in the CDR3. This chain's CDR3 is CASSVGGAGQPQHF. As DNA, the CDR3 is TGTGCCAGCAGTGTAGGGGGCGCAGGACAGCCCCAGCATTTT.

This clonotype was detected ten times or more. J is TRBJ2-1 and V is TRBV20-1; 9 bases match TRBD1. The V and J ends lost 5 bases and 6 bases, in that order; junction bases with no gene match: 8. This CDR3 region has 14 residues. Germline CDR1 is DFQATT and CDR2 is SNEGSKA (reference sequence). CDR3 DNA sequence: TGCAGTGCTTCTACCGGGACAGGGCTCAATGAGCAGTTCTTC. The encoded protein is CSASTGTGLNEQFF.

This clonotype was recorded many times. The chain combines TRBV18 with TRBJ2-7, with D tentatively TRBD2 (6 bases). V was cut by 0 bases and J by 5 bases, with 11 bases left in between. The CDR3 has 14 residues. Germline V gene lookup returns CDR1 KGHSH and CDR2 LQKENI. In DNA form, the CDR3 reads TGTGCCAGCTCACCACCTGCCGGGAGCCACGAGCAGTACTTC. Residues: CASSPPAGSHEQYF.

V and J are TRBV27 and TRBJ2-1; no clear D gene. CDR1 and CDR2 from the germline V gene are MNHEY and SMNVEV (reference sequence). This CDR3 is 14 amino acids long. V lost 7 bases to trimming and J lost 4 bases, with 14 bases between them. The CDR3 here is CASIPTKGYNEQFF. CDR3 coding DNA: TGTGCCAGCATACCCACGAAAGGATACAATGAGCAGTTCTTC.

The chain employs TRBV12-3 or TRBV12-4 and TRBJ1-5, with D unresolved. The CDR3 is 13 residues long. Trimming cost V 4 bases and J 3 bases, with 7 bases left between them. In nucleotides, the CDR3 is TGTGCCAGCAGTTCCGCTATCAATCAGCCCCAGCATTTT. Protein product: CASSSAINQPQHF.

This clonotype has just a few counts. The rearrangement uses TRBV28 and TRBJ1-4; D is unclear. Germline-derived CDR1 and CDR2 are MDHEN and SYDVKM. Trimming took 5 bases from V and 5 from J, leaving 6 bases between them. CDR3 length equals 12 residues. The CDR3 DNA follows: TGTGCCAGCAGTCCGTCCAATGAAAAACTGTTTTTT. Translating gives CASSPSNEKLFF.

This clonotype occurred many times. This chain joins TRBV28 and TRBJ1-1; 11 bases are shared with TRBD1. The CDR3 consists of 18 residues. The ends lost 1 base at V and 3 bases at J; junction bases unmatched: 10. Per the germline V gene, CDR1 is MDHEN and CDR2 is SYDVKM. The CDR3 is CASSLLWDRGAGYTEAFF. DNA for the CDR3: TGTGCCAGCAGTTTATTGTGGGACAGGGGGGCGGGGTACACTGAAGCTTTCTTT.

J is TRBJ1-2 and V is TRBV5-8; D perhaps matches TRBD1 (6 bases). The CDR3 covers 13 residues. Germline CDR1 and CDR2: SGHTS and YDEGEE. V lost 0 bases to trimming and J lost 7 bases, with 10 bases between them. In nucleotides, the CDR3 is TGTGCCAGCAGCTTGGGAGGGGGACCTGGCTACACCTTC. The encoded protein is CASSLGGGPGYTF.